Following are 19 T cell receptor beta chains from one sample sequenced in a study of CD8 T cells in ankylosing spondylitis. Overall study results and limits: For ankylosing spondylitis blood, a TCR beta motif of about eight highly homologous variants appeared characteristic.

TCRdb ran MiXCR on the 5' RACE reads and lists one entry per CDR3 protein. This table holds about 220,000 distinct CDR3 sequences, about 7.3% found once. The antigens these receptors bind are not known. Sequenced material: blood, either unsorted or a sorted T cell fraction (not recorded which). Every receptor here comes from a male donor with ankylosing spondylitis.

This clonotype has a handful of counts. The V gene is TRBV25-1, the J gene TRBJ2-3; D is perhaps TRBD1 (5 bases). Trimming left V 5 bases short and J 5 bases short, with 26 bases between. Germline V gene data show CDR1 as MGHDK and CDR2 as SYGVNS. CDR3 length: 18 amino acids. CDR3 in DNA: TGTGCCAGCAGTTCCGGCGGTGGAGCGAGGACAATTAGAGATACGCAGTATTTT. Translated, it gives CASSSGGGARTIRDTQYF.

This clonotype turned up a few times. The chain carries TRBV19 and TRBJ2-7, with TRBD1 matching 8 bases. CDR3 length equals 15 residues. The V gene end was trimmed by 4 bases and the J gene end by 0 bases; junction bases not matched to a gene: 5. CDR1 LNHDA and CDR2 SQIVND come from the germline V gene (reference sequence). This CDR3 reads CASSNRTGSSYEQYF. The CDR3 DNA sequence: TGTGCCAGTAGTAACCGGACAGGGAGCTCCTACGAGCAGTACTTC.

The rearrangement joins TRBV4-3 to TRBJ2-7; 7 bases agree with TRBD1. V trimming: 3 bases; J trimming: 0 bases; junction bases outside the gene matches: 5. CDR1 is LGHNA, CDR2 YSLEER, per germline. CDR3 length: 15 amino acids. The CDR3 protein is CASSHGQASSYEQYF. The DNA for the CDR3 is TGCGCCAGCAGCCACGGACAGGCGAGCTCCTACGAGCAGTACTTC.

This clonotype was seen many times. The rearrangement joins TRBV7-6 to TRBJ1-1; no clear D gene. In germline, CDR1 is SGHVS, CDR2 FNYEAQ. The CDR3 has 15 residues. Trimming took off 4 bases at V and 6 bases at J, with 18 bases between the two ends. For the CDR3, the DNA is TGTGCCAGCAGCTCCCCCAGCGAGTGGAGCGCTGAAGCTTTCTTT. Amino acids: CASSSPSEWSAEAFF.

This clonotype has ten or more counts. V usage is TRBV6-5 and J usage is TRBJ2-3; tentatively, D is TRBD1 (5 bases). Germline CDR1 MNHEY, CDR2 SVGAGI. V dropped 0 bases and J dropped 3 bases, with 13 bases sitting between them. The CDR3 totals 16 residues. The CDR3 is CASSYSQGTETDTQYF. CDR3 coding DNA: TGTGCCAGCAGTTACTCCCAGGGTACTGAGACAGATACGCAGTATTTT.

The rearrangement joins TRBV10-3 to TRBJ2-2; D remains unclear. The germline gives CDR1 ENHRY, CDR2 SYGVKD. CDR3 length equals 15 residues. V lost 4 bases and J 2 bases, leaving 11 bases between the germline ends. DNA for the CDR3: TGTGCCATCAGTGTAGGGCACTCCAACACCGGGGAGCTGTTTTTT. Its protein is CAISVGHSNTGELFF.

There are many counts of this clonotype. The rearrangement links TRBV4-3 to TRBJ2-1; D unresolved. Trimming took 0 bases from V and 7 from J, leaving 10 bases between them. CDR1 is LGHNA, CDR2 YSLEER, per germline. CDR3 length: 14 amino acids. Here the CDR3 DNA reads TGCGCCAGCAGCCAAGATTTGACGGGTAATGAGCAGTTCTTC. This gives the protein CASSQDLTGNEQFF.

This clonotype occurred many times. The chain couples TRBV12-3 or TRBV12-4 to TRBJ1-1; the D gene is possibly TRBD1 (6 bases). The CDR3 is made up of 13 amino acids. Between the trimmed V and J ends, which lost 1 base and 6 bases, there was a span of 9 bases. The CDR3: CASSLGGAAEAFF. The CDR3 bases are TGTGCCAGCAGTTTAGGGGGGGCGGCTGAAGCTTTCTTT.

This clonotype came up many times. The chain links TRBV27 to TRBJ1-1; D is unresolved. Trimming removed 6 bases at V and 5 bases at J, with 1 base between. This CDR3 is 9 amino acids long. Germline values: CDR1 MNHEY, CDR2 SMNVEV (reference sequence). The CDR3 is CASRTEAFF. CDR3 coding DNA: TGTGCCAGCAGAACTGAAGCTTTCTTT.

The chain combines TRBV7-3 with TRBJ1-1; D uncertain. CDR1 is SGHTA and CDR2 is FQGTGA in the germline V gene. V lost 5 bases and J 6 bases, leaving 13 bases between the germline ends. This CDR3 region has 13 residues. The CDR3 DNA is TGTGCCAGCAGCAAGGAGGTCCTGTCTGAAGCTTTCTTT. This gives the protein CASSKEVLSEAFF.

This clonotype was counted at least ten times. This chain connects TRBV18 to TRBJ2-7; D is uncertain. Trimming removed 3 bases from V and 2 bases from J, with 17 bases in between. This CDR3 comprises 16 residues. CDR1 is KGHSH and CDR2 is LQKENI in the germline V gene. The DNA for the CDR3 is TGTGCCAGCTCACCCCGAAGGAGCGAGCAGACCTACGAGCAGTACTTC. It translates to CASSPRRSEQTYEQYF.

This clonotype was counted many times. The rearrangement joins TRBV20-1 to TRBJ2-5; D gene unclear. CDR1 is DFQATT, CDR2 SNEGSKA, per germline (reference sequence). With 1 base removed from V and 2 bases from J, the gap between germline ends came to 8 bases. The CDR3 totals 13 residues. The CDR3 DNA sequence: TGCAGTGCTAGAGGTCGCGGACAAGAGACCCAGTACTTC. Translation: CSARGRGQETQYF.

This clonotype appeared a few times. The gene calls are TRBV6-5 and TRBJ1-1, with D possibly being TRBD1 (5 bases). CDR1 and CDR2 (germline): MNHEY, SVGAGI. The V end was cut by 2 bases, the J end by 1 base, with 8 bases between. There are 14 residues in the CDR3. CDR3 DNA: TGTGCCAGCAGTTACCGACAGTCGAACACTGAAGCTTTCTTT. It codes for CASSYRQSNTEAFF.

There are a few counts of this clonotype. The CDR3 spells CASSLPWTSNVNEQFF. The DNA of the CDR3 is TGTGCCAGCAGTTTACCTTGGACTAGCAATGTCAATGAGCAGTTCTTC. The V call is TRBV27, the J call TRBJ2-1, with 8 bases aligning to TRBD2. This CDR3 contains 16 residues. V gave up 2 bases and J gave up 6 bases; unmatched junction bases: 9. Germline lookup yields CDR1 MNHEY and CDR2 SMNVEV (reference sequence).

Many counts were recorded for this clonotype. The chain carries TRBV7-2 and TRBJ1-5; 10 bases are a match to TRBD1. The CDR3 has 15 amino acids. Germline V gene sequence: CDR1 SGHTA, CDR2 FQGNSA. Trimming removed 5 bases from V and 7 bases from J; junction bases left unmatched: 8. The CDR3 sequence is CASSPTTGGVQPQHF. Here the CDR3 DNA reads TGTGCCAGCAGCCCTACGACAGGGGGCGTCCAGCCCCAGCATTTT.

This clonotype showed up just a few times. The chain employs TRBV10-3 and TRBJ2-3, with unresolved D. The germline V and J ends were trimmed by 10 bases and 2 bases, with 19 bases remaining between them. The CDR3 is 15 residues long. The germline gives CDR1 ENHRY, CDR2 SYGVKD. CDR3 region: CATQVANNLTDTQYF. The CDR3 bases are TGTGCCACTCAGGTCGCGAACAACCTCACAGATACGCAGTATTTT.

This clonotype was recorded a few times. The J gene is TRBJ2-1, the V gene TRBV15, with 7 bases lining up with TRBD2. The CDR3 has 15 amino acids. V was pared by 3 bases and J by 8 bases, with 10 bases of the junction left unmatched. Germline CDR1 LNHNV, CDR2 YYDKDF (reference sequence). The CDR3 nucleotides are TGTGCCACCAGCAGCGTAGAGGGAGGGTGGGATGAGCAGTTCTTC. Encoded protein: CATSSVEGGWDEQFF.

This rearrangement joins TRBV11-3 to TRBJ1-2; D remains ambiguous. This CDR3 contains 16 residues. Trimming cost V 3 bases and J 3 bases, with 17 bases left between them. Germline V gene sequence: CDR1 SGHNT, CDR2 YENEEA. The CDR3 nucleotides read TGTGCCAGCAGCTTCCACCCCATCCCAGGCTACTATGGCTACACCTTC. It is translated as CASSFHPIPGYYGYTF. Looking up the rest from reference TRBV11-3 and TRBJ1-2 gives the full variable domain: EAGVVQSPRYKIIEKKQPVAFWCNPISGHNTLYWYLQNLGQGPELLIRYENEEAVDDSQLPKDRFSAERLKGVDSTLKIQPAELGDSAVYLCASSFHPIPGYYGYTFGSGTRLTVV.

This clonotype was detected a few times. The chain couples TRBV5-6 to TRBJ2-2; D perhaps matches TRBD2 (6 bases). Deletions cut 1 base from V and 0 bases from J, with 13 bases between. Germline V gene data show CDR1 as SGHDT and CDR2 as YYEEEE. This CDR3 comprises 17 residues. CDR3: CASSLRDSAANTGELFF. CDR3 nucleotides: TGTGCCAGCAGCTTGAGGGACTCGGCCGCGAACACCGGGGAGCTGTTTTTT.